The rows below give T cell receptor beta chains drawn from one sample of a study of blood T cell repertoires in COVID-19. Sequencing used immunoSEQ multiplex PCR; TCRdb keeps in-frame clones, though not all of them. The data show roughly 200,000 clones, 75% to 90% seen once. Input material: peripheral blood. The receptors originated from a man aged 55 to 69 with acute or convalescent COVID-19. Both conserved end residues are part of each CDR3. A D gene is named only where the DNA matches it firmly. Some rows mark clone size as missing; the rest say once, few, many or name a class of expanded clone.

j_gene | v_gene | d_gene | abundance | CDR3nt | CDR3aa
TRBJ1-4 | TRBV10-3 | NA | NA | TGTGCCATCAGGGGGGAGGGTGAAAAACTGTTTTTT | CAIRGEGEKLFF
TRBJ1-2 | TRBV14 | NA | NA | TGTGCCAGCAGCCAAAACAGGCCCGGAGGCTACACCTTC | CASSQNRPGGYTF
TRBJ2-7 | TRBV7-9 | NA | NA | TGTGCCAGCAGCTTTAGCCCCCTTGCTTTCCTCTCACGATCCTACGAGCAGTACTTC | CASSFSPLAFLSRSYEQYF
TRBJ1-5 | TRBV28 | NA | NA | TGTGCCAGCAGTTTAGCTCACATAAATCAGCCCCAGCATTTT | CASSLAHINQPQHF
TRBJ1-4 | TRBV18 | TRBD1 | NA | TGTGCCAGCTCACCACAGGGGGCTCGCGAAAAACTGTTTTTT | CASSPQGAREKLFF
TRBJ1-4 | TRBV19 | TRBD1 | NA | TGTGCCAGTAGTCCCTTGACAGGGATTAAGTTTTTT | CASSPLTGIKFF
TRBJ2-7 | TRBV4-2 | TRBD2 | once | TGTGCCAGCAGCCAAGGGCGGGAGCAGCACGAGCAGTACTTC | CASSQGREQHEQYF
TRBJ1-1 | TRBV30 | NA | NA | TGTGCCTGGACAGGGAACGGTGTGACTGAAGCTTTCTTT | CAWTGNGVTEAFF
TRBJ2-3 | TRBV7-2 | NA | once | TGTGCCAGCAGCTCAGTAGGGGGAACAGATACGCAGTATTTT | CASSSVGGTDTQYF
TRBJ2-1 | TRBV24-1 | NA | NA | TGTGCCACCAGGGGTCCATTGGGGGCCTTGGGCTCCTACAATGAGCAGTTCTTC | CATRGPLGALGSYNEQFF
TRBJ2-7 | TRBV5-5 | TRBD1 | NA | TGTGCCAGCAGGGACAGGGTATACGAGCAGTACTTC | CASRDRVYEQYF
TRBJ2-3 | TRBV12-5 | NA | NA | TGTGCTAGTGGCCGGGAGCAAAATACGCAGTATTTT | CASGREQNTQYF
TRBJ1-5 | TRBV28 | NA | NA | TGTGCCAGCAGGACGACCCGGACAATTAGCAATCAGCCCCAGCATTTT | CASRTTRTISNQPQHF
TRBJ1-2 | TRBV3-1/TRBV3-2 | TRBD1 | NA | TGTGCCAGCAGCCAAGTAAGGACAGGCGGCTACACCTTC | CASSQVRTGGYTF
TRBJ2-3 | TRBV28 | TRBD1 | NA | TGTGCCAGCAGTTTAGTGACAGGGGGCGGGATAGATACGCAGTATTTT | CASSLVTGGGIDTQYF
TRBJ2-1 | TRBV28 | TRBD2 | NA | TGTGCCAGCAGTCCCTCAGAACTAGCGGGAAGGAATGAGCAGTTCTTC | CASSPSELAGRNEQFF
TRBJ2-1 | TRBV19 | TRBD2 | NA | TGTGCCAGTAGCAGCCCGACTAGCGGGAGGGCCAATGAGCAGTTCTTC | CASSSPTSGRANEQFF
TRBJ2-5 | TRBV11-1 | TRBD1 | NA | TGTGCCAGCAGCCTGGACAGGGCGAGGCAAGAGACCCAGTACTTC | CASSLDRARQETQYF
TRBJ2-6 | TRBV27 | NA | few | TGTGCCAGCGGCTCCGACTCTGGGGCCAACGTCCTGACTTTC | CASGSDSGANVLTF
TRBJ2-6 | TRBV7-2 | TRBD2 | NA | TGTGCCAGCAGCCTGGGAGGGCCCGGGGCCAACGTCCTGACTTTC | CASSLGGPGANVLTF
TRBJ2-3 | TRBV4-1 | TRBD2 | NA | TGCGCCAGCAGCCAAGATGACGGGAGGGGAGATACGCAGTATTTT | CASSQDDGRGDTQYF
TRBJ1-2 | TRBV10-3 | TRBD1 | NA | TGTGCCATCAGGGGGGACAGCTCTAACTATGGCTACACCTTC | CAIRGDSSNYGYTF
TRBJ1-2 | TRBV6-1 | TRBD1 | NA | TGTGCCAGCAGTTTGGGACAGGTCTATGGCTACACCTTC | CASSLGQVYGYTF
TRBJ2-5 | TRBV28 | NA | once | TGTGCCAGCAGAATAGGACATAGAGCGGAGACCCAGTACTTC | CASRIGHRAETQYF
TRBJ2-5 | TRBV11-2 | TRBD2 | NA | TGTGCCAGCAGCTTAGAAGTAGCGGGAGAGACCCAGTACTTC | CASSLEVAGETQYF
TRBJ2-7 | TRBV10-3 | TRBD2 | NA | TGTGCCATCAGTGACGCTTCTAGCGGGAGGGGAACCGAGCAGTACTTC | CAISDASSGRGTEQYF
TRBJ1-6 | TRBV3-1/TRBV3-2 | NA | NA | TGTGCCAGCAGCCAAGTACTGGAGACGGGATCACCCCTCCACTTT | CASSQVLETGSPLHF
TRBJ2-2 | TRBV5-1 | NA | NA | TGCGCCAGCAGCTTTTTTACTAGCTGGACCCGGGGGACCGGGGAGCTGTTTTTT | CASSFFTSWTRGTGELFF
TRBJ2-6 | TRBV7-9 | TRBD1 | NA | TGTGCCAGCAGTCTGACAGGGGTCCTCAGCTCTGGGGCCAACGTCCTGACTTTC | CASSLTGVLSSGANVLTF
TRBJ1-3 | TRBV6-5 | NA | NA | TGTGCCAGCACCTTGGGGGCATCTGGAAACACCATATATTTT | CASTLGASGNTIYF
TRBJ1-5 | TRBV7-8 | NA | NA | TGTGCCAGCAGAAATGGGGGGAGCCGCAATCAGCCCCAGCATTTT | CASRNGGSRNQPQHF
TRBJ1-2 | TRBV29-1 | NA | NA | TGCAGCGTCACCTACAGGGAAGTCTGGGATGGCTACACCTTC | CSVTYREVWDGYTF
TRBJ2-7 | TRBV5-5 | TRBD1 | NA | TGTGCCAGCAGATCTGGACAGGGGCTAGCCTACGAGCAGTACTTC | CASRSGQGLAYEQYF
TRBJ2-1 | TRBV7-8 | NA | once | TGTGCCAGCAGCCGAGCGGTCTCCCCGGGCAATGAGCAGTTCTTC | CASSRAVSPGNEQFF
TRBJ2-7 | TRBV4-1 | TRBD1 | NA | TGCGCCAGCAGCCAGACAGGGGGCTCCGACGAGCAGTACTTC | CASSQTGGSDEQYF
TRBJ2-7 | TRBV5-4 | NA | NA | TGTGCCAGCAGCTTGGGGGTGACGAGCGACGAGCAGTACTTC | CASSLGVTSDEQYF
TRBJ2-2 | TRBV28 | TRBD2 | NA | TGTGCCAGCAGACAGACTAGCGGGAGGGACACCGGGGAGCTGTTTTTT | CASRQTSGRDTGELFF
TRBJ2-5 | TRBV7-9 | NA | NA | TGTGCCAGCAGCCCACCCAGGGATCTGGAGACCCAGTACTTC | CASSPPRDLETQYF